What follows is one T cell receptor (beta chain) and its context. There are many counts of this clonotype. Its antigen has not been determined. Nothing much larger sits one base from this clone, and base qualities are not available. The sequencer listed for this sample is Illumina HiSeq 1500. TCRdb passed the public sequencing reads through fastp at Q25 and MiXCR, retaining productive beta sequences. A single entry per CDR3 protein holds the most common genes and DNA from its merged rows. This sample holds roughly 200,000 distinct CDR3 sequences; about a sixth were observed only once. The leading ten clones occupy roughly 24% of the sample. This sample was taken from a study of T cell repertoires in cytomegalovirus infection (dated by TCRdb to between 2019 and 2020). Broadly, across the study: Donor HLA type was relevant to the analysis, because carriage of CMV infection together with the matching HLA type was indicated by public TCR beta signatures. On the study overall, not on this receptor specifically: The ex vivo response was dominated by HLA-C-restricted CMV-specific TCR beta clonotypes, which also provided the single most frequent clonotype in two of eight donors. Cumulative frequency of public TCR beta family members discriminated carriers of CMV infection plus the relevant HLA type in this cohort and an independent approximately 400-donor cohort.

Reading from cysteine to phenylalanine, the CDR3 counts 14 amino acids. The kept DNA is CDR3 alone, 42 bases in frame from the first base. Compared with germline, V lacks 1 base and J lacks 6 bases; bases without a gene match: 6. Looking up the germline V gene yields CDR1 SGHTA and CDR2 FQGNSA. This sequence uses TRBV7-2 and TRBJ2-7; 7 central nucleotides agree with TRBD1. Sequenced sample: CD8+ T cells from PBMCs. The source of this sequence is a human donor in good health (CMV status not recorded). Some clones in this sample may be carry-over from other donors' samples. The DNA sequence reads TGTGCCAGCAGCTTAGGACAGGGAACCCGCGAGCAGTACTTC. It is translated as CASSLGQGTREQYF.